This TCR beta chain was captured by sequencing in a study of blood T cell repertoires in COVID-19. Looking at the study overall: T cells, B-cell-depleted T cells, or PBMCs provided the cDNA or gDNA that served as material.

CDR1 and CDR2 from the germline V gene are SGHTA and FQGNSA. The CDR3 is 18 amino acids. Trimming removed 1 base from V and 0 bases from J; junction bases left unmatched: 9. Sequencing was performed with immunoSEQ multiplex PCR; in TCRdb, only in-frame clones are kept and a portion is missing. The table has 68,000 or so clones, around 91% seen once. The chain is built from TRBV7-2 and TRBJ1-2; 9 nucleotides align to TRBD1. Sequencing used peripheral blood. The source is a man in his forties or fifties with acute or convalescent COVID-19. The CDR3 loop is CASSLVLRTGDSNYGYTF. The CDR3 coding sequence is TGTGCCAGCAGCTTAGTCTTACGGACAGGGGATTCTAACTATGGCTACACCTTC.